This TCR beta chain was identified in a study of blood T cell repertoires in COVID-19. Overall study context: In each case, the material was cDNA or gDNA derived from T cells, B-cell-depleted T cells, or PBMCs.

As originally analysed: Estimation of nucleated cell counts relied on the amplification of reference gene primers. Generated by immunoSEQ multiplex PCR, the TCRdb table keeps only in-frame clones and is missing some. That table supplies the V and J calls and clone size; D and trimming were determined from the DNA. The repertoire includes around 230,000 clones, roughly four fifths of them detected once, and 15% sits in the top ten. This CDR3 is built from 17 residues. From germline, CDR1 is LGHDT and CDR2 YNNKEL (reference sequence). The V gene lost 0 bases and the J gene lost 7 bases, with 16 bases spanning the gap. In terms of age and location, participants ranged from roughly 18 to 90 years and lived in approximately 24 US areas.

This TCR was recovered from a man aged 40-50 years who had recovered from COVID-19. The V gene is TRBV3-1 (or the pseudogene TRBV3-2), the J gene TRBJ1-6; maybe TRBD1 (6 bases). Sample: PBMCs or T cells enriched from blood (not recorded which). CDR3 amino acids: CASSQEFGGRWNSPLHF. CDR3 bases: TGTGCCAGCAGCCAAGAATTTGGGGGCAGGTGGAATTCACCCCTCCACTTT.